This TCR beta chain was sequenced in a study of patients and donors after allogeneic stem cell transplantation. This CDR3 contains 14 residues. In germline, CDR1 is SGHDN, CDR2 FVKESK. Trimming removed 4 bases at V and 5 bases at J, with 12 bases between. TCRdb used MiXCR to reprocess the RT-PCR reads, holding one entry per CDR3 protein. The data hold some 7,600 distinct CDR3 sequences, with 11% observed a single time. The sample consisted of blood, either unsorted or a sorted T cell fraction (not recorded which). The chain carries TRBV14 and TRBJ1-5; possible D gene TRBD1, 6 bases. This sequence was found in a human donor who was either an allogeneic HSCT recipient or a stem cell or donor lymphocyte infusion donor (not recorded which). It is not recorded whose cells these are; they may come from a transplant donor. CDR3 in amino acids: CASSPAGAYQPQHF. Here the CDR3 DNA reads TGTGCCAGCAGCCCAGCGGGGGCTTATCAGCCCCAGCATTTT.